Below are 13 T cell receptor beta chains sequenced from a single sample in a study of CD8 T cells in ankylosing spondylitis. TCRdb used MiXCR to reprocess the 5' RACE reads, holding one entry per CDR3 protein. The sample carries 200,000 to 250,000 distinct CDR3 sequences, over 9.5% recorded once. The material sequenced was blood, either unsorted or a sorted T cell fraction (not recorded which). The receptors were gathered from a male donor with ankylosing spondylitis or in good health (not recorded which).

V is TRBV7-2 and J is TRBJ2-7; D gene uncertain. This CDR3 region has 15 residues. Germline V gene data show CDR1 as SGHTA and CDR2 as FQGNSA. Trimming stripped 3 bases from V and 5 bases from J, with 17 bases between. As DNA, the CDR3 is TGTGCCAGCAGCTTCCTTATTGGCAGAAGAGACGAGCAGTACTTC. Translating gives CASSFLIGRRDEQYF.

CDR3 loop: CASSLGDRDLDTQYF. For the CDR3, the DNA is TGTGCCAGCAGCTTAGGGGACAGGGATTTGGATACGCAGTATTTT. The chain carries TRBV7-9 and TRBJ2-3; 9 nucleotides agree with TRBD1. This CDR3 region has 15 residues. Germline V gene sequence: CDR1 SEHNR, CDR2 FQNEAQ (reference sequence). The junction had 5 bases not matched to a gene; V was cut back by 1 base and J by 6 bases.

Ten or more counts support this clonotype. V is TRBV7-9 and J is TRBJ1-1, with TRBD1 as a possible D gene (5 bases). V shed 5 bases and J shed 2 bases, with 18 bases lying between them. The germline V gene has CDR1 SEHNR and CDR2 FQNEAQ (reference sequence). The CDR3 covers 16 residues. The CDR3 DNA reads TGTGCCAGCAGCCCGCGGGGGGTGGGATTCAACACTGAAGCTTTCTTT. Protein product: CASSPRGVGFNTEAFF.

This clonotype appeared many times. The chain combines TRBV20-1 with TRBJ2-5; no clear D gene. Trimming removed 3 bases at V and 1 base at J, with 9 bases between. This CDR3 contains 13 residues. The V gene's germline CDR1 is DFQATT and CDR2 SNEGSKA (reference sequence). The CDR3 DNA reads TGCAGTGCTAGGGTAGGGCGCCAAGAGACCCAGTACTTC. This gives the protein CSARVGRQETQYF.

This rearrangement joins TRBV29-1 to TRBJ2-7, with 10 bases aligning to TRBD1. V dropped 4 bases and J dropped 5; count of bases not matched to a gene: 2. The germline CDR1 and CDR2 sequences are SQVTM and ANQGSEA. This CDR3 spans 12 amino acids. The CDR3, as DNA: TGCAGCGTTGGACAGGGGGCCGACGAGCAGTACTTC. This gives the protein CSVGQGADEQYF.

The table lists this clonotype with many counts. This rearrangement joins TRBV18 to TRBJ1-2; D is possibly TRBD1 (6 bases). This CDR3 contains 14 residues. Germline CDR1 is KGHSH and CDR2 is LQKENI. V was shortened by 4 bases and J by 8 bases, with 17 bases between the two germline ends. For the CDR3, the DNA is TGTGCCAGCTCACACGGACAGCCCACGGGCGGCTACACCTTC. Residues: CASSHGQPTGGYTF.

This clonotype was detected ten times or more. The V call is TRBV20-1, the J call TRBJ2-1, with 12 bases aligning to TRBD2. V shed 2 bases, J shed 8 bases, and the junction held 1 base outside the gene matches. CDR3 length: 13 amino acids. Per germline, CDR1 DFQATT and CDR2 SNEGSKA (reference sequence). In DNA form, the CDR3 reads TGCAGTGCTAGACTAGCGGGAGGGGATGAGCAGTTCTTC. Translating it yields CSARLAGGDEQFF.

In its sample, this clonotype was seen many times. The chain is built from TRBV18 and TRBJ2-5; D might be TRBD1 or TRBD2, each matching 6 bases. V lost 0 bases and J lost 2, with 13 bases in between. CDR1 and CDR2 from the germline V gene are KGHSH and LQKENI. The CDR3 consists of 16 residues. The DNA of the CDR3 is TGTGCCAGCTCACCACCGGTACGGGGGCCTCAAGAGACCCAGTACTTC. As protein: CASSPPVRGPQETQYF.

This chain uses TRBV6-1 with TRBJ2-2, with 9 positions matching TRBD2. Losses at the gene ends were 5 bases for V and 10 bases for J; bases not matched to a gene: 14. The germline CDR1 and CDR2 sequences are MNHNS and SASEGT. The CDR3 spans 16 residues. The CDR3, as DNA: TGTGCCAGCAGTCCCCCGGGGACTAGCTTAACGGCGGAGCTGTTTTTT. This codes for CASSPPGTSLTAELFF.

In its sample, this clonotype was seen a few times. This sequence joins TRBV30 and TRBJ2-1, with 8 nucleotides matching TRBD2. CDR1 GTSNPN and CDR2 SVGIG come from the germline V gene (reference sequence). This CDR3 has 15 residues. After removal of 0 bases from V and 7 bases from J, the junction contained 8 bases not matched to a gene. As DNA, the CDR3 is TGTGCCTGGAGTGTACCAGCGGGGGCGCGAAATGAGCAGTTCTTC. Amino acids: CAWSVPAGARNEQFF.

Remarks on this clonotype: Just one base apart from a much larger clone, this may be a read error. The J gene is TRBJ1-5, the V gene TRBV7-2, with D uncertain. This CDR3 is 14 amino acids long. From germline, CDR1 is SGHTA and CDR2 FQGNSA. The CDR3 DNA sequence: TGTGCCAGCAGCACCGGACTTAACCATCAGCTCCAGCATTTT. It translates to CASSTGLNHQLQHF.

This clonotype appeared many times. The rearrangement links TRBV25-1 to TRBJ1-4; 7 bases line up with TRBD1. CDR1 MGHDK and CDR2 SYGVNS come from the germline V gene. Losses at the gene ends were 0 bases for V and 7 bases for J; bases not matched to a gene: 5. The CDR3 is 15 amino acids. CDR3 bases: TGTGCCAGCAGTGAATATAAGGGACAGTCTGAAAAACTGTTTTTT. It specifies CASSEYKGQSEKLFF.

This clonotype was counted many times. V is TRBV7-2 and J is TRBJ1-1, with a tentative D call TRBD1 (5 bases). V lost 2 bases to trimming and J lost 5 bases, with 9 bases between them. In germline, CDR1 is SGHTA, CDR2 FQGNSA. This CDR3 region has 13 residues. Written as DNA, the CDR3 is TGTGCCAGCAGCTTAATGTGGGGGACTGAAGCTTTCTTT. As protein: CASSLMWGTEAFF. The full variable domain, its missing parts supplied by reference TRBV7-2 and TRBJ1-1, is GAGVSQSPSNKVTEKGKDVELRCDPISGHTALYWYRQSLGQGLEFLIYFQGNSAPDKSGLPSDRFSAERTGGSVSTLTIQRTQQEDSAVYLCASSLMWGTEAFFGQGTRLTVV.